What follows are 12 T cell receptor beta chains derived from one specimen sequenced in a study of somatic mutations in cytotoxic T cells in rheumatoid arthritis. Libraries were prepared by immunoSEQ multiplex PCR; TCRdb keeps only in-frame clonotypes and omits some of them. Of about 25,000 clones listed, about four fifths are singletons. Sequencing used CD8+ T cells sorted from blood. These receptors all stem from a man over 45 in good health.

This chain connects TRBV15 to TRBJ1-4; TRBD1 matches at 7 bases. V trimming: 7 bases; J trimming: 7 bases; junction bases outside the gene matches: 9. The germline V gene encodes CDR1 LNHNV and CDR2 YYDKDF (reference sequence). The CDR3 is made up of 14 amino acids. CDR3 nucleotides: TGTGCCACCAAGGCCACAGGGGACAGTGAAAAACTGTTTTTT. Translated: CATKATGDSEKLFF.

The chain has TRBV6-5 and TRBJ1-1; 7 positions match TRBD1. Trimming took 6 bases from V and 2 from J; bases not matched to a gene: 6. The CDR3 has 14 amino acids. Germline V lookup: CDR1 MNHEY, CDR2 SVGAGI. CDR3 residues: CASRRGPYNTEAFF. The CDR3 DNA follows: TGTGCCAGCAGGAGGGGGCCCTATAACACTGAAGCTTTCTTT.

V and J are TRBV2 and TRBJ1-1; D uncertain. V lost 2 bases and J lost 0, with 22 bases in between. This CDR3 comprises 19 residues. CDR1 and CDR2 from the germline V gene are SNHLY and FYNNEI. The CDR3 region is CASSELQIGVGEMNTEAFF. The CDR3 nucleotides are TGTGCCAGCAGTGAACTCCAAATCGGGGTTGGGGAAATGAACACTGAAGCTTTCTTT.

The chain is built from TRBV7-8 and TRBJ2-1; TRBD2 is a possible D gene (5 bases). V was trimmed by 0 bases and J by 8 bases, leaving 14 bases between them. Per the germline V gene, CDR1 is SGHVS and CDR2 is FQNEAQ. The CDR3 has 15 amino acids. The CDR3 coding sequence is TGTGCCAGCAGCTTAGCGGGAGAATATATGGATGAGCAGTTCTTC. Encoded protein: CASSLAGEYMDEQFF.

The V gene is TRBV5-1, the J gene TRBJ1-1; 9 nucleotides agree with TRBD1. This CDR3 has 13 residues. V lost 4 bases, J lost 8 bases, and 6 bases stayed unmatched. Germline lookup yields CDR1 SGHRS and CDR2 YFSETQ. This CDR3 reads CASSPGQGIEAFF. For the CDR3, the DNA is TGCGCCAGCAGCCCCGGACAGGGGATAGAAGCTTTCTTT.

This chain joins TRBV6-1 and TRBJ2-7; 10 nucleotides match TRBD2. The CDR3 has 14 residues. Trimming at V came to 8 bases and at J to 0 bases, leaving 4 bases not matched to a gene. CDR1 MNHNS and CDR2 SASEGT come from the germline V gene. The CDR3 nucleotides are TGTGCCAGCCGCGCTAGCGGGAGCTCCTACGAGCAGTACTTC. It encodes CASRASGSSYEQYF.

V usage is TRBV29-1 and J usage is TRBJ1-2; D uncertain. Trimming shortened V by 3 bases and J by 6 bases, and 8 bases separated the two germline ends. Germline CDR1 SQVTM, CDR2 ANQGSEA. This CDR3 spans 11 amino acids. CDR3: CSVDLRNGYTF. In DNA, the CDR3 is TGCAGCGTTGATCTCAGAAATGGCTACACCTTC.

J is TRBJ1-1 and V is TRBV29-1; tentative D call: TRBD1 (5 bases). The CDR3 extends over 14 amino acids. V was clipped by 5 bases and J by 7 bases, with 20 bases between them. In germline, CDR1 is SQVTM, CDR2 ANQGSEA. The DNA for the CDR3 is TGCAGCGTTCGACGTGAGGGCAGGGCGGATGAAGCTTTCTTT. This sequence encodes CSVRREGRADEAFF.

This clone was counted between two and nine times. V gene TRBV7-9 combines with J gene TRBJ2-7; 7 bases align to TRBD2. This CDR3 contains 16 residues. With V trimmed by 0 bases and J by 3 bases, 8 bases remained unmatched. Germline V gene data show CDR1 as SEHNR and CDR2 as FQNEAQ (reference sequence). CDR3 protein: CASSLAPSGSYYEQYF. The CDR3 region has the DNA TGTGCCAGCAGCTTAGCTCCTAGCGGATCCTACTACGAGCAGTACTTC.

In its sample, this clone was seen once. This sequence joins TRBV6-6 and TRBJ2-7; D call uncertain. Per the germline V gene, CDR1 is MNHNY and CDR2 is SVGAGI (reference sequence). The CDR3 length is 16 residues. The ends were cut back, 2 bases at V and 3 bases at J, with 17 bases in the middle. The CDR3 DNA follows: TGTGCCAGCAGTTACATGGGCGGCAGTAGACACTACGAGCAGTACTTC. Its protein is CASSYMGGSRHYEQYF.

The chain couples TRBV2 to TRBJ2-7; D might be TRBD2 (5 bases). The germline V and J ends were trimmed by 4 bases and 9 bases, with 7 bases remaining between them. Germline V gene data show CDR1 as SNHLY and CDR2 as FYNNEI. The CDR3 has 10 amino acids. The DNA of the CDR3 is TGTGCCAGCAGTGGGCGGGTGCAGTACTTC. Translating gives CASSGRVQYF.

The chain recombines TRBV7-7 with TRBJ2-2; TRBD1 might be the D (6 bases). CDR3 size: 16 residues. Germline V gene sequence: CDR1 SSHAT, CDR2 FNYEAQ (reference sequence). The ends were cut back, 4 bases at V and 4 bases at J, with 16 bases in the middle. The CDR3: CASSSARGLGTGELFF. CDR3 bases: TGTGCCAGCAGCTCAGCCAGGGGTCTGGGCACCGGGGAGCTGTTTTTT. The full variable domain, completed using reference TRBV7-7 and TRBJ2-2, is GAGVSQSPRYKVTKRGQDVTLRCDPISSHATLYWYQQALGQGPEFLTYFNYEAQPDKSGLPSDRFSAERPEGSISTLTIQRTEQRDSAMYRCASSSARGLGTGELFFGEGSRLTVL.